A selection of T cell receptor beta chains follows, all from one sample in a study of blood T cell repertoires in COVID-19. Assay used: immunoSEQ multiplex PCR; TCRdb lists only in-frame clones, some missing. This table has 350,000 to 450,000 clones, around 87% appearing once. Sequences were obtained from peripheral blood. These receptors all come from a woman in her sixties or seventies with COVID-19, enrolled during active disease. CDR3s include the opening cysteine and the closing phenylalanine or tryptophan. The D gene is left open where the match is weak. Some rows have no size entry. The others give once, few or many, or a class for an expanded clone.

CDR3	DNA	V	J	D	size
CASSQGLNWEQYF	TGTGCCAGCAGCCAGGGACTGAATTGGGAGCAGTACTTC	TRBV3-1/TRBV3-2	TRBJ2-7	NA	NA
CASSTGQGAVGYGYTF	TGCGCCAGCAGCACCGGACAGGGGGCTGTCGGCTATGGCTACACCTTC	TRBV5-1	TRBJ1-2	TRBD1	once
CAAARSGVNQPQHF	TGTGCCGCTGCCCGGTCAGGGGTCAATCAGCCCCAGCATTTT	TRBV6-5	TRBJ1-5	NA	NA
CASSYGQGVHTIYF	TGTGCCAGCAGTTACGGACAGGGTGTCCACACCATATATTTT	TRBV6-6	TRBJ1-3	TRBD1	NA
CASSTGTNSLGELFF	TGCGCCAGCAGCACCGGGACTAATTCCCTCGGGGAGCTGTTTTTT	TRBV5-1	TRBJ2-2	TRBD2	NA
CASSLWEGPNTGELFF	TGTGCCAGCAGCTTATGGGAGGGGCCAAACACCGGGGAGCTGTTTTTT	TRBV13	TRBJ2-2	TRBD2	NA
CAGKAGSSYNEQFF	TGTGCCGGGAAAGCGGGGAGCTCCTACAATGAGCAGTTCTTC	TRBV6-6	TRBJ2-1	TRBD2	NA
CASRPTGDTEAFF	TGTGCCAGCAGGCCCACAGGGGACACTGAAGCTTTCTTT	TRBV2	TRBJ1-1	TRBD1	NA
CASSLEASGGQFF	TGTGCCAGCAGCCTCGAAGCTAGCGGGGGTCAGTTCTTC	TRBV3-1/TRBV3-2	TRBJ2-1	TRBD2	NA
CASSLAGARRNEQFF	TGTGCCAGCAGTTTAGCGGGGGCTCGACGGAATGAGCAGTTCTTC	TRBV27	TRBJ2-1	NA	NA
CASSKDRSWEQYF	TGTGCCAGCAGCAAGGACAGGAGCTGGGAGCAGTACTTC	TRBV13	TRBJ2-7	TRBD1	NA
CASSYGQAYSNQPQHF	TGTGCCAGCAGTTACGGGCAGGCTTATAGCAATCAGCCCCAGCATTTT	TRBV6-6	TRBJ1-5	NA	NA
CASSLRPGLNSPLHF	TGTGCCAGCAGCTTAAGGCCAGGGCTTAATTCACCCCTCCACTTT	TRBV11-2	TRBJ1-6	NA	NA
CASSPGWPVQYF	TGTGCCAGCAGCCCAGGTTGGCCAGTCCAGTACTTC	TRBV7-2	TRBJ2-7	NA	NA
CASSSPTGEGQPQHF	TGTGCCAGCAGTTCCCCGACAGGGGAAGGGCAGCCCCAGCATTTT	TRBV28	TRBJ1-5	TRBD1	NA
CASSQGWDSYEQYF	TGTGCCAGCAGCCAAGGCTGGGACAGCTACGAGCAGTACTTC	TRBV3-1/TRBV3-2	TRBJ2-7	TRBD1	NA
CASRSNRGLNEKLFF	TGTGCCAGCAGATCTAACAGGGGGCTCAATGAAAAACTGTTTTTT	TRBV28	TRBJ1-4	TRBD1	few
CASSSDRAGQPQHF	TGTGCCAGCAGCTCCGACAGGGCGGGTCAGCCCCAGCATTTT	TRBV11-2	TRBJ1-5	TRBD1	NA
CASSMYRGSYNSPLHF	TGTGCCAGTAGTATGTACAGGGGCTCCTATAATTCACCCCTCCACTTT	TRBV19	TRBJ1-6	TRBD1	NA
CASSSTGGSNYGYTF	TGTGCCAGCAGTTCCACAGGGGGCAGTAACTATGGCTACACCTTC	TRBV3-1/TRBV3-2	TRBJ1-2	TRBD1	NA
CASSYGAGTYNEQFF	TGCGCCAGCAGTTACGGAGCGGGGACCTACAATGAGCAGTTCTTC	TRBV5-1	TRBJ2-1	TRBD2	NA
CATSGSGGPYEQYF	TGTGCCACCAGCGGTAGCGGGGGGCCCTACGAGCAGTACTTC	TRBV15	TRBJ2-7	TRBD2	NA